This T cell receptor (beta chain) was documented in a study of blood T cell repertoires in COVID-19. Overall study context: Researchers got acute and convalescent COVID-19 samples from the United States, Italy and Spain.

Seattle patient enrollment occurred during active infection, with longitudinal follow-up thereafter. Per germline, CDR1 LNHDA and CDR2 SQIVND (reference sequence). The CDR3 spans 16 residues. Trimming removed 1 base at V and 8 bases at J, with 18 bases between. Source study methods: Amplification with reference gene primers provided the estimates of nucleated cell counts. Profiling relied on immunoSEQ multiplex PCR, and the TCRdb table lists in-frame clones only, not all of them. From that table come the V and J calls and clone size; the DNA was used to work out D and trimming. The profile shows around 50,000 clones, around nine tenths of them singletons.

The chain links TRBV19 to TRBJ2-1; a possible D gene is TRBD2 (6 bases). This clonotype originated in an older woman with COVID-19, enrolled during active disease. Source material: peripheral blood. CDR3 bases: TGTGCCAGTAGTATAGGGCGGGATCGCACACGAGATGAGCAGTTCTTC. Translated: CASSIGRDRTRDEQFF.